The 26 T cell receptor beta chains below were found in one sample sequenced in a study of Graves' ophthalmopathy and Graves' hyperthyroidism (dated by TCRdb to 2017 to 2018). Sequencing was performed on an Illumina HiSeq 2000. For repertoire sequencing, the TCR beta CDR3 regions were amplified from RNA transcripts. The first round of RT-PCR was done with HTBI primers and the Qiagen OneStep RT-PCR kit, and was followed by a second round of multiplex PCR, then size selection and purification. TCRdb trimmed the raw reads at Q25, called clones with MiXCR and kept productive beta chains. Records with the same CDR3 protein are collapsed into one entry carrying the most frequent genes and DNA. The sample profile shows about 1.1 million distinct CDR3 sequences; 35% to 45% of them were found once. The ten largest account for around 10% of the sample. Material for sequencing was peripheral blood or thyroid tissue (not recorded which). These TCRs come from an adult man with Graves' hyperthyroidism.

The chain is built from TRBV5-1 and TRBJ2-2; no reliable D call. The CDR3 has 16 amino acids. CDR1 is SGHRS, CDR2 YFSETQ, per germline. V was pared by 2 bases and J by 0 bases, with 11 bases between. Here the CDR3 reads CASSFSTASNTGELFF. The CDR3 nucleotides read TGCGCCAGCAGCTTTTCGACTGCCTCGAACACCGGGGAGCTGTTTTTT.

This clonotype was seen only once. This sequence joins TRBV25-1 and TRBJ1-6; TRBD1 matches at 7 bases. The ends lost 6 bases at V and 8 bases at J; junction bases unmatched: 7. The germline V gene encodes CDR1 MGHDK and CDR2 SYGVNS. The CDR3 consists of 14 residues. CDR3 coding DNA: TGTGCCAGCAGGAGGGGGCAGACCCATTCACCCCTCCACTTT. It specifies CASRRGQTHSPLHF.

This clonotype was seen ten or more times. The rearrangement joins TRBV19 to TRBJ1-6; D gene uncertain. CDR1 is LNHDA and CDR2 is SQIVND in the germline V gene (reference sequence). V was pared by 5 bases and J by 7 bases, with 6 bases between. This CDR3 spans 12 amino acids. The CDR3: CASSSPNSPLHF. In DNA, the CDR3 is TGTGCCAGTAGTTCCCCAAATTCACCCCTCCACTTT.

The chain is built from TRBV11-2 and TRBJ2-5, with TRBD1 identical over 7 bases. The trim removed 5 bases at V and 1 base at J, leaving 7 bases unmatched. This CDR3 comprises 15 residues. Looked up from germline, CDR1 is SGHAT and CDR2 is FQNNGV. The CDR3 DNA reads TGTGCCAGCAGCGCGATACAGGGGTCCCAAGAGACCCAGTACTTC. Protein: CASSAIQGSQETQYF.

The chain is built from TRBV7-2 and TRBJ1-6, with D perhaps TRBD1 (6 bases). Germline loops: CDR1 SGHTA, CDR2 FQGNSA. V was shortened by 5 bases and J by 7 bases, with 15 bases between the two germline ends. CDR3 length: 15 residues. CDR3 nucleotides: TGTGCCAGCAGCCCCCCAGGGGACCCCAATTCACCCCTCCACTTT. This encodes CASSPPGDPNSPLHF.

The chain combines TRBV24-1 with TRBJ2-5, with D unclear. This CDR3 comprises 13 residues. CDR1 is KGHDR and CDR2 is SFDVKD in the germline V gene. V shed 8 bases and J shed 4 bases, with 13 bases lying between them. In nucleotides, the CDR3 is TGTGCCACCACGGCCGACACCGGAGAGACCCAGTACTTC. The encoded protein is CATTADTGETQYF.

The rearrangement joins TRBV7-3 to TRBJ1-1, with D uncertain. This CDR3 spans 12 amino acids. V lost 2 bases and J lost 9, with 10 bases in between. Germline V lookup: CDR1 SGHTA, CDR2 FQGTGA. The CDR3 sequence: CASSLELGKAFF. DNA for the CDR3: TGTGCCAGCAGCTTAGAGTTGGGTAAAGCTTTCTTT.

The V and J genes are TRBV7-4 and TRBJ1-6, with 8 bases identical to TRBD1. With V trimmed by 5 bases and J by 4 bases, 10 bases remained unmatched. The CDR3 is made up of 17 amino acids. The germline V gene encodes CDR1 SGHVT and CDR2 SQSDAQ. The CDR3 loop is CASSAQGGATYNSPLHF. In DNA form, the CDR3 reads TGTGCCAGCAGCGCACAGGGGGGGGCAACTTATAATTCACCCCTCCACTTT.

About this clonotype: With a much larger clone just one base away, this may be a read error. This chain links TRBV10-3 with TRBJ1-6, with D possibly matching TRBD1 (6 bases). The ends were cut back, 11 bases at V and 7 bases at J, with 21 bases in the middle. Per the germline V gene, CDR1 is ENHRY and CDR2 is SYGVKD. The CDR3 consists of 15 residues. The CDR3 region is CAGSRTTGLNSPLHF. For the CDR3, the DNA is TGTGCCGGCAGCCGAACCACAGGGTTGAATTCACCCCTCCACTTT.

This clonotype has only a few counts. The chain recombines TRBV20-1 with TRBJ2-7; 9 bases align to TRBD2. CDR1 is DFQATT, CDR2 SNEGSKA, per germline (reference sequence). V shed 3 bases, J shed 4 bases, and the junction held 10 bases outside the gene matches. The CDR3 runs to 15 residues. As DNA, the CDR3 is TGCAGTGCTAGGGCCCTAGGCCTAGCGGGATACGAGCAGTACTTC. Residues: CSARALGLAGYEQYF.

The chain recombines TRBV7-9 with TRBJ2-5, with D possibly TRBD2 on 6 matching bases. V was clipped by 3 bases and J by 7 bases, with 15 bases between them. Germline CDR1 reads SEHNR; CDR2 reads FQNEAQ (reference sequence). The length of the CDR3 is 14 residues. The CDR3 coding sequence is TGTGCCAGCAGCTTGGGACTTCCTGGGGGGACCCAGTACTTC. It codes for CASSLGLPGGTQYF.

The chain joins TRBV10-3 to TRBJ2-7; 12 positions match TRBD1. V gave up 6 bases and J gave up 1 base; unmatched junction bases: 16. This CDR3 is 19 amino acids long. Per germline, CDR1 ENHRY and CDR2 SYGVKD. The CDR3 sequence is CAIRAPRGQGAVISYEQYF. CDR3 sequence (DNA): TGTGCCATCAGAGCCCCCAGGGGACAGGGGGCCGTTATATCCTACGAGCAGTACTTC.

This clonotype was seen many times. The chain combines TRBV5-5 with TRBJ2-5; D is unresolved. The CDR3 consists of 13 residues. Trimming shortened V by 1 base and J by 0 bases, and 4 bases separated the two germline ends. CDR1 is SGHKS and CDR2 is YYEKEE in the germline V gene (reference sequence). Written as DNA, the CDR3 is TGTGCCAGCAGCTTGCCGTACCAAGAGACCCAGTACTTC. Its translation: CASSLPYQETQYF.

Worth noting for this clonotype: This may stem from a read error, because a much larger clone lies one nucleotide away. This chain connects TRBV7-8 to TRBJ2-5; 12 bases are a match to TRBD1. V was pared by 1 base and J by 7 bases, with 16 bases of the junction left unmatched. CDR3 length: 19 amino acids. Germline V gene lookup returns CDR1 SGHVS and CDR2 FQNEAQ. The CDR3 DNA reads as TGTGCCAGCAGCTTAGTGGGACAGGGGGCCCTCCTAATAAGGGTGACCCAGTACTTC. It encodes CASSLVGQGALLIRVTQYF.

Worth noting for this clonotype: A read error is possible here, since a much larger clone lies one base away. The rearrangement uses TRBV19 and TRBJ1-5, with a tentative D call TRBD1 (5 bases). Looked up from germline, CDR1 is LNHDA and CDR2 is SQIVND (reference sequence). The CDR3 spans 15 residues. The germline V and J ends were trimmed by 3 bases and 0 bases, with 9 bases remaining between them. CDR3 in DNA: TGTGCCAGTAGTATGAGCGGACATAGCAATCAGCCCCAGCATTTT. This encodes CASSMSGHSNQPQHF. The variable domain in full, with the rest retrieved from reference TRBV19 and TRBJ1-5, is DGGITQSPKYLFRKEGQNVTLSCEQNLNHDAMYWYRQDPGQGLRLIYYSQIVNDFQKGDIAEGYSVSREKKESFPLTVTSAQKNPTAFYLCASSMSGHSNQPQHFGDGTRLSIL.

This clonotype showed up many times. The chain has TRBV25-1 and TRBJ2-7, with D possibly being TRBD1 (5 bases). Germline-derived CDR1 and CDR2 are MGHDK and SYGVNS. Trimming took 3 bases from V and 1 from J, leaving 16 bases between them. The CDR3 totals 16 residues. CDR3 DNA: TGTGCCAGCAGTGACGACCAGGGCGAACGGTCCTACGAGCAGTACTTC. Translated: CASSDDQGERSYEQYF.

The rearrangement joins TRBV30 to TRBJ2-5, with D perhaps TRBD1 or TRBD2 (6 bases each). Germline CDR1 GTSNPN, CDR2 SVGIG (reference sequence). With 3 bases removed from V and 6 bases from J, the gap between germline ends came to 14 bases. The CDR3 is 13 residues long. CDR3 in DNA: TGTGCCTGGAGGGACTACAGGGAGAAGACCCAGTACTTC. It yields the protein CAWRDYREKTQYF.

The DNA of the CDR3 is TGTGCCAGCAGCCCGACCTTGGGGGGCAGGATAAGCTCCTATAATTCACCCCTCCACTTT. Protein sequence: CASSPTLGGRISSYNSPLHF. The chain employs TRBV11-2 and TRBJ1-6, with D tentatively TRBD1 (6 bases). The CDR3 is 20 residues long. The V end lost 5 bases, the J end lost 0 bases, and 23 bases lay between the germline ends. From germline, CDR1 is SGHAT and CDR2 FQNNGV.

The table lists this clonotype with many counts. The chain uses TRBV6-5 and TRBJ1-1; D unresolved. Trimming pared 8 bases from V and 3 bases from J, leaving 13 bases between. The V gene's germline CDR1 is MNHEY and CDR2 SVGAGI. The CDR3 contains 13 residues. CDR3 sequence reads: CASAMRGYTEAFF. The CDR3 bases are TGTGCCAGCGCCATGAGAGGGTACACTGAAGCTTTCTTT.

This rearrangement joins TRBV7-3 to TRBJ1-3, with D uncertain. The CDR3 totals 15 residues. V lost 2 bases, J lost 4 bases, and 12 bases lay in between. Germline V gene lookup returns CDR1 SGHTA and CDR2 FQGTGA. As DNA, the CDR3 is TGTGCCAGCAGCTTACGACGGCGTCAAGGAAACACCATATATTTT. This gives the protein CASSLRRRQGNTIYF.

This chain connects TRBV7-9 to TRBJ1-4, with 7 bases aligning to TRBD1. This CDR3 spans 16 amino acids. Germline V gene data show CDR1 as SEHNR and CDR2 as FQNEAQ (reference sequence). V shed 5 bases and J 5 bases; nucleotides not matched to a gene: 11. CDR3 nucleotides: TGTGCCAGCAGCCAAGTCCAGGGGGGATGGAATGAAAAACTGTTTTTT. Translation: CASSQVQGGWNEKLFF. Full variable domain (outside the CDR3, taken from reference TRBV7-9 and TRBJ1-4): DTGVSQNPRHKITKRGQNVTFRCDPISEHNRLYWYRQTLGQGPEFLTYFQNEAQLEKSRLLSDRFSAERPKGSFSTLEIQRTEQGDSAMYLCASSQVQGGWNEKLFFGSGTQLSVL.

There are many counts of this clonotype. The chain couples TRBV7-7 to TRBJ2-5, with a tentative D call TRBD2 (6 bases). CDR1 is SSHAT, CDR2 FNYEAQ, per germline (reference sequence). Trimming pared 0 bases from V and 5 bases from J, leaving 22 bases between. The CDR3 spans 18 residues. In nucleotides, the CDR3 is TGTGCCAGCAGCTTAGCGGGAAAAACGGGAGTGGGAGGCGAGACCCAGTACTTC. Translated: CASSLAGKTGVGGETQYF.

As for this clonotype: A read error may be the cause here, since a much bigger clone is one base away. V is TRBV30 and J is TRBJ1-1; D gene ambiguous. Germline V gives CDR1 GTSNPN, CDR2 SVGIG (reference sequence). The CDR3 has 12 residues. V dropped 2 bases and J dropped 0 bases, with 4 bases sitting between them. CDR3 sequence reads: CAWSRMNTEAFF. The CDR3 coding sequence is TGTGCCTGGAGTCGGATGAACACTGAAGCTTTCTTT.

About this clonotype itself: This may be a read error, as it is one base from a much larger clone. The chain has TRBV12-3 or TRBV12-4 and TRBJ1-5; D gene ambiguous. The CDR3 spans 14 residues. CDR3 protein: CASSFTESKQPQHF. Here the CDR3 DNA reads TGTGCCAGCAGTTTTACGGAGAGCAAGCAGCCCCAGCATTTT.

Regarding this clonotype: A much more abundant neighbour one base away suggests this may be a read error. The J gene is TRBJ1-5, the V gene TRBV10-3; D not certain. From germline, CDR1 is ENHRY and CDR2 SYGVKD. V dropped 3 bases and J dropped 6 bases, with 3 bases sitting between them. The CDR3 spans 11 residues. CDR3 sequence reads: CAISEVQPQHF. The CDR3 region has the DNA TGTGCCATCAGTGAAGTTCAGCCCCAGCATTTT.

The genes are TRBV11-3 and TRBJ2-2; D might be TRBD1 (5 bases). The CDR3 runs to 17 residues. CDR1 is SGHNT and CDR2 is YENEEA in the germline V gene. V lost 0 bases, J lost 4 bases, and 15 bases lay in between. The CDR3 protein is CASSLDGRESTTGELFF. CDR3 bases: TGTGCCAGCAGCTTAGATGGCAGGGAATCGACCACCGGGGAGCTGTTTTTT.